These 8 T cell receptor beta chains came from one sample sequenced in a study of CD8 T cells in Susac syndrome. When the RNA was reverse transcribed, random hexamers were used with an input of roughly 0.45 to 1 ug. In TCRdb, the immunoSEQ multiplex PCR reads were re-called with MiXCR into one record per CDR3 protein. Seen here are approximately 180,000 distinct CDR3 sequences, 91% observed once, and the top ten hold 0.075% to 0.095%. Sequencing was carried out using CD4+ T cells from PBMCs. These receptors were taken from a human donor with Susac syndrome.

The rearrangement links TRBV30 to TRBJ2-5, with 7 bases aligning to TRBD2. The CDR3 runs 14 residues. After removal of 6 bases from V and 3 bases from J, the junction contained 10 bases not matched to a gene. The germline gives CDR1 GTSNPN, CDR2 SVGIG (reference sequence). The CDR3 nucleotides are TGTGCCTGCGGCCACCCCAGCGGGGAAGAGACCCAGTACTTC. The encoded protein is CACGHPSGEETQYF.

This clonotype appeared a few times. V and J are TRBV5-1 and TRBJ2-2; D uncertain. The length of the CDR3 is 14 residues. From germline, CDR1 is SGHRS and CDR2 YFSETQ. The V end lost 4 bases, the J end lost 7 bases, and 14 bases lay between the germline ends. The CDR3, as DNA: TGCGCCAGCAGCGCCGCTGTATCGGACGGGGAGCTGTTTTTT. Protein sequence: CASSAAVSDGELFF.

This chain links TRBV20-1 with TRBJ2-7, with 11 nucleotides matching TRBD1. V lost 6 bases, J lost 4 bases, and 2 bases stayed unmatched. Germline CDR1 DFQATT, CDR2 SNEGSKA (reference sequence). The CDR3 covers 12 residues. CDR3 loop: CSAGTGGYEQYF. The CDR3 coding sequence is TGCAGTGCCGGGACAGGGGGTTACGAGCAGTACTTC.

The chain carries TRBV25-1 and TRBJ2-7; D uncertain. The germline V gene has CDR1 MGHDK and CDR2 SYGVNS. Between the trimmed V and J ends, which lost 1 base and 6 bases, there was a span of 7 bases. The CDR3 covers 12 residues. The DNA of the CDR3 is TGTGCCAGCAGTGAATTGTGGGGCGAGCAGTACTTC. This gives the protein CASSELWGEQYF.

The rearrangement joins TRBV14 to TRBJ2-2; D is unclear. Germline V gives CDR1 SGHDN, CDR2 FVKESK. V was trimmed by 0 bases and J by 5 bases, leaving 7 bases between them. The CDR3 spans 14 residues. CDR3 protein: CASSQDIATGELFF. The CDR3 bases are TGTGCCAGCAGCCAAGATATCGCTACCGGGGAGCTGTTTTTT. Combining the CDR3 with reference TRBV14 and TRBJ2-2 gives the whole variable domain EAGVTQFPSHSVIEKGQTVTLRCDPISGHDNLYWYRRVMGKEIKFLLHFVKESKQDESGMPNNRFLAERTGGTYSTLKVQPAELEDSGVYFCASSQDIATGELFFGEGSRLTVL.

The chain uses TRBV2 and TRBJ1-5; D ambiguous. The germline V and J ends were trimmed by 2 bases and 4 bases, with 12 bases remaining between them. This CDR3 is built from 15 residues. Germline V gene sequence: CDR1 SNHLY, CDR2 FYNNEI. The chain's CDR3 is CASSESGMGNQPQHF. The DNA for the CDR3 is TGTGCCAGCAGTGAATCGGGGATGGGGAATCAGCCCCAGCATTTT.

This chain joins TRBV12-3 or TRBV12-4 and TRBJ1-2; D gene unclear. Trimming took 3 bases from V and 7 from J, leaving 9 bases between them. CDR3 length: 12 residues. The CDR3 coding sequence is TGTGCCAGCAGTTTTTTGGAATCTGGCTACACCTTC. This gives the protein CASSFLESGYTF.

This chain joins TRBV3-1 and TRBJ1-2; unclear D gene. The CDR3 contains 14 residues. Germline V gene sequence: CDR1 LGHDT, CDR2 YNNKEL (reference sequence). V lost 0 bases and J 4 bases, leaving 9 bases between the germline ends. For the CDR3, the DNA is TGTGCCAGCAGCCAAGATTTGAATCTCTATGGCTACACCTTC. It translates to CASSQDLNLYGYTF.